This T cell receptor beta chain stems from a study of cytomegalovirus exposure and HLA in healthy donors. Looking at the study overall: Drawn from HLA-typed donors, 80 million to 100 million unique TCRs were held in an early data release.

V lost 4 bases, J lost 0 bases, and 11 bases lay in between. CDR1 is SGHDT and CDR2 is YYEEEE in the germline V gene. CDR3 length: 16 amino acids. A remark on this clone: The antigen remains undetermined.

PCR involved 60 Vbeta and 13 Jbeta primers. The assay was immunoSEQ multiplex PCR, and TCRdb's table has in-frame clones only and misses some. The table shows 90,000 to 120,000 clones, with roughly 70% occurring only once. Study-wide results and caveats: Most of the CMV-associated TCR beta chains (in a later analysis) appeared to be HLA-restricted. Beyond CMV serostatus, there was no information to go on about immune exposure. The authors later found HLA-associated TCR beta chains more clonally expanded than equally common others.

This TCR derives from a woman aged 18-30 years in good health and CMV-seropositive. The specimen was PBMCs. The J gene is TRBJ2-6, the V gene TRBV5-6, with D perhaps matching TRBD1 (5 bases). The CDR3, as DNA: TGTGCCAGCAGCCCCGAAAGGGGCTCTGGGGCCAACGTCCTGACTTTC. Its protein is CASSPERGSGANVLTF.